There are a few counts of the clone carrying this T cell receptor beta chain. Though nominally healthy at sampling, donors likely had unrecorded immune exposures. Per the germline V gene, CDR1 is MNHEY and CDR2 is SVGAGI. Trimming took off 5 bases at V and 6 bases at J, with 14 bases between the two ends. There are 14 residues in the CDR3. These data come from a study of cytomegalovirus exposure and HLA in healthy donors. Primers included in the PCR were 60 Vbeta and 13 Jbeta primers. The method was immunoSEQ multiplex PCR; TCRdb's version includes in-frame clones alone and lacks a portion of them. The sample holds 150,000 to 200,000 clones; about 85% are singletons and the top ten take less than 1.5%.

The material sequenced was PBMCs. The V call is TRBV6-5, the J call TRBJ2-1, with a tentative D call TRBD2 (7 bases). The TCR comes from a girl aged 10 to 17 in good health and CMV-seropositive. The CDR3 spells CASSRGASANEQFF. In DNA form, the CDR3 reads TGTGCCAGCAGTCGGGGGGCAAGTGCCAATGAGCAGTTCTTC.